This TCR beta chain was captured in a study of identical twins. Points from the study as a whole: Out-of-frame alpha sequences shared between twins exhibited an excess of low generation probability. Diverse VJ usage suggested most zero-insertion clonotypes were not invariant T cells. A lower insertion count was a feature of abundant cord blood beta clonotypes, with no such feature in memory repertoires.

This clonotype came up many times. Its antigen remains unknown. Trimming removed 0 bases at V and 15 bases at J, with 18 bases between. The CDR3 has 14 amino acids. Looked up from germline, CDR1 is SGHRS and CDR2 is YFSETQ. TCRdb analysed the 5' RACE reads with MiXCR anew, one entry per CDR3 protein. Among around 530,000 distinct CDR3 sequences listed, approximately 14% were seen once. This sample was shared with a second study, whose subject was yellow fever vaccine responses in identical twins.

Sequenced material: CD4+ T cells sorted from blood. This receptor was identified in a woman younger than 35 in good health. This chain connects TRBV5-1 to TRBJ1-4; D may be TRBD1 (5 bases). The CDR3 DNA reads TGCGCCAGCAGCTTGGATGGGGGAGCCACGCCTTTGTTTTTT. This sequence encodes CASSLDGGATPLFF.